Shown below are 7 T cell receptor beta chains from a single sample sequenced in a study of OX40 agonist ivuxolimab in advanced cancers. The library was produced with the immunoSEQ multiplex PCR assay. TCRdb took over this immuneACCESS table, retaining in-frame rearrangements with V and J assigned. Such tables are incomplete; in checked studies, under half of the missing clones stem from an unresolved V gene, and the remainder is unexplained. The sample profile shows fewer than 75,000 clones; about 87% of them were found once. The top ten clonotypes cover roughly 0.67% of the sample. The starting material was CD4+ or CD8+ T cells sorted from blood, obtained in a trial of the OX40 agonist ivuxolimab. These receptors were obtained from an adult with an advanced solid tumor such as melanoma, head and neck, liver or kidney cancer.

This chain joins TRBV30 and TRBJ2-5; D is perhaps TRBD2 (6 bases). Trimming shortened V by 0 bases and J by 5 bases, and 13 bases separated the two germline ends. The CDR3 is made up of 14 amino acids. Germline CDR1 and CDR2: GTSNPN and SVGIG (reference sequence). CDR3 coding DNA: TGTGCCTGGAGTGTACGCGGGACGAGGGAGACCCAGTACTTC. Its protein product is CAWSVRGTRETQYF. Full variable domain (remainder filled in from reference TRBV30 and TRBJ2-5): SQTIHQWPATLVQPVGSPLSLECTVEGTSNPNLYWYRQAAGRGLQLLFYSVGIGQISSEVPQNLSASRPQDRQFILSSKKLLLSDSGFYLCAWSVRGTRETQYFGPGTRLLVL.

The chain links TRBV11-2 to TRBJ2-7; D gene ambiguous. The V end lost 5 bases, the J end lost 6 bases, and 11 bases lay between the germline ends. Germline V gene lookup returns CDR1 SGHAT and CDR2 FQNNGV. The CDR3 loop spans 12 amino acids. The CDR3: CASSPGSGEQYF. In DNA form, the CDR3 reads TGTGCCAGCAGCCCTGGGTCCGGCGAGCAGTACTTC.

This sequence joins TRBV28 and TRBJ1-1; D might be TRBD1 (5 bases). V lost 6 bases and J lost 6, with 17 bases in between. Germline V gene sequence: CDR1 MDHEN, CDR2 SYDVKM. This CDR3 is 14 amino acids long. The CDR3 DNA is TGTGCCAGCAGAAAGTTTATGGGGGTCTCTGAAGCTTTCTTT. It codes for CASRKFMGVSEAFF.

This chain connects TRBV5-1 to TRBJ1-1; no definite D call. Germline CDR1 SGHRS, CDR2 YFSETQ. This CDR3 is built from 15 residues. Deletions cut 1 base from V and 0 bases from J, with 10 bases between. The CDR3 is CASSLISELNTEAFF. As DNA, the CDR3 is TGCGCCAGCAGCTTGATTAGCGAATTGAACACTGAAGCTTTCTTT.

This clone occurred once. In DNA, the CDR3 is TGCAGCGTAGATCAGGGGAACACCGGGGAGCTGTTTTTT. Protein sequence: CSVDQGNTGELFF. The V gene is TRBV29-1, the J gene TRBJ2-2; possible D gene TRBD1, 5 bases. CDR3 length: 13 residues. Germline V gives CDR1 SQVTM, CDR2 ANQGSEA. V shed 6 bases and J shed 1 base, with 9 bases lying between them.

The V gene is TRBV7-2, the J gene TRBJ2-5; no clear D gene. The CDR3 is made up of 12 amino acids. Trimming cost V 1 base and J 4 bases, with 4 bases left between them. Looked up from germline, CDR1 is SGHTA and CDR2 is FQGNSA. The CDR3 is CASSLVLETQYF. The CDR3 DNA reads as TGTGCCAGCAGCTTAGTACTAGAGACCCAGTACTTC. Complete variable domain (other parts from reference TRBV7-2 and TRBJ2-5): GAGVSQSPSNKVTEKGKDVELRCDPISGHTALYWYRQSLGQGLEFLIYFQGNSAPDKSGLPSDRFSAERTGGSVSTLTIQRTQQEDSAVYLCASSLVLETQYFGPGTRLLVL.

This clone is a singleton in its sample. At one end, the junction sequence differs from germline, possibly due to a read error. The CDR3 here is CASSLGTGERETQYF. The CDR3 DNA sequence: TGTGCTAGCAGCTTGGGGACAGGGGAAAGAGAGACCCAGTACTTC. This sequence joins TRBV7-7 and TRBJ2-5; TRBD1 matches 10 bases. Per germline, CDR1 SSHAT and CDR2 FNYEAQ (reference sequence). The CDR3 has 15 amino acids.